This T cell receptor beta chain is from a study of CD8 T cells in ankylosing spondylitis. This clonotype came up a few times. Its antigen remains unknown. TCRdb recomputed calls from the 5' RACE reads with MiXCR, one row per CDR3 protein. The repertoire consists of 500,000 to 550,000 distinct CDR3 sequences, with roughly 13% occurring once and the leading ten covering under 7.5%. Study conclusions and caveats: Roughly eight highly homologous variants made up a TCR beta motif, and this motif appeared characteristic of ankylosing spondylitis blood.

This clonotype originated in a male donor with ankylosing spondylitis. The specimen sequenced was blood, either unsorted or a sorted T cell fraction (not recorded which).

DNA for the CDR3: TGTGCCAGCAGCCACCAGGGACTAGCGGGAGACTCCTACAATGAGCAGTTCTTC. It translates to CASSHQGLAGDSYNEQFF. The chain is built from TRBV4-2 and TRBJ2-1; TRBD2 matches at 14 bases. Germline V gene sequence: CDR1 LGHNA, CDR2 YNFKEQ. Trimming cost V 3 bases and J 0 bases; bases outside gene matches: 4. This CDR3 region has 18 residues.